Detailed here is one T cell receptor beta chain. The germline CDR1 and CDR2 sequences are KGHDR and SFDVKD. V was pared by 3 bases and J by 1 base, with 1 base of the junction left unmatched. This CDR3 comprises 15 residues. The data were produced by immunoSEQ multiplex PCR, yet TCRdb's version contains in-frame clones alone and is incomplete. The sample has a few hundred thousand clones, roughly 81% seen once. The source of the sample is a study of blood T cell repertoires in COVID-19. The sample was PBMCs or T cells enriched from blood (not recorded which). This TCR came from a woman aged 50 to 60 who had been exposed to COVID-19. The V gene is TRBV24-1, the J gene TRBJ2-3, with 9 bases aligning to TRBD2. CDR3 amino acids: CATSDPSGGTDTQYF. The CDR3 bases are TGTGCCACCAGTGATCCTAGCGGGGGCACAGATACGCAGTATTTT.